This TCR beta chain was retrieved from a study of PD-1 blockade in classical Hodgkin lymphoma. On the study more broadly: The nivolumab dose that patients received was 3 mg/kg, given intravenously every 2 weeks.

Looked up from germline, CDR1 is MDHEN and CDR2 is SYDVKM. The CDR3 has 12 amino acids. Trimming left V 3 bases short and J 1 base short, with 4 bases between. Repertoires were generated with immunoSEQ multiplex PCR, while TCRdb's copy carries only in-frame clones and drops some. The repertoire holds about 58,000 clones, with 75% to 95% as singletons. Each patient relapsed following autologous stem cell transplantation, and prior brentuximab vedotin exposure differed. The clonotype was recovered from a human donor with classical Hodgkin lymphoma. Sequences were derived from peripheral blood mononuclear cells (PBMCs), sampled before the second cycle of nivolumab. The chain recombines TRBV28 with TRBJ2-7; D unclear. This CDR3 reads CASSFESYEQYF. CDR3 coding DNA: TGTGCCAGCAGTTTTGAATCCTACGAGCAGTACTTC.